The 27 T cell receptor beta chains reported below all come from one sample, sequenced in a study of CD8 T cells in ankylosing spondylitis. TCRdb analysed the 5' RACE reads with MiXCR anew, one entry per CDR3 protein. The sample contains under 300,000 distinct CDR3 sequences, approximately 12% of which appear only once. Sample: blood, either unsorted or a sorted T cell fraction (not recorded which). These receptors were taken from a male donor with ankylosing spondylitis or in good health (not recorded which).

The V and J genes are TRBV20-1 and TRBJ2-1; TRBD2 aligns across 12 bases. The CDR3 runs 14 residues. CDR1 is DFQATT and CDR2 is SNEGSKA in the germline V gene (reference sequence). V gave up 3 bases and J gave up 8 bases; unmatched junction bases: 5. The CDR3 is CSASSSGGADEQFF. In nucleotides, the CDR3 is TGCAGTGCTAGTTCTAGCGGGGGGGCGGATGAGCAGTTCTTC.

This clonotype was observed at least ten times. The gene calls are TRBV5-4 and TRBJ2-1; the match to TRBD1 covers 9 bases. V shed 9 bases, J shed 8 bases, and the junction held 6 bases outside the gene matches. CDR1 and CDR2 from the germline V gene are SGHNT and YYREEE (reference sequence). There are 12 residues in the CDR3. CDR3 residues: CATQGAGDEQFF. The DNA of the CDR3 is TGTGCCACACAGGGGGCGGGCGATGAGCAGTTCTTC.

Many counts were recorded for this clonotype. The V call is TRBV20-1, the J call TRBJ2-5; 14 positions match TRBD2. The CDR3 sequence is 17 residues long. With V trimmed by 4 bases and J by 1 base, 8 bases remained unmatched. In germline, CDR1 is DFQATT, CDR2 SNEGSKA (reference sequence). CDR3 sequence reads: CSAKRLAGGPLQETQYF. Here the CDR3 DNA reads TGCAGTGCTAAGAGACTAGCGGGAGGGCCCCTCCAAGAGACCCAGTACTTC.

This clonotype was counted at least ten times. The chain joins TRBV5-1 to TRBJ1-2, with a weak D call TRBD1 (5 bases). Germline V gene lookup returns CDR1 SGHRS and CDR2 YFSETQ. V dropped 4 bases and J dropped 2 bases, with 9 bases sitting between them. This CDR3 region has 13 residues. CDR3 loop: CASSTTGNYGYTF. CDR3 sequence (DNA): TGCGCCAGCAGCACTACAGGAAACTATGGCTACACCTTC.

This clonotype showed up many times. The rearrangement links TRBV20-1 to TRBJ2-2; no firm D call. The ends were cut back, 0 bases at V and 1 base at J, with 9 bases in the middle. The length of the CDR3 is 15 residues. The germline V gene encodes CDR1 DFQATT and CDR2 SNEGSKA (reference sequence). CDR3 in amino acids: CSAREGRVNTGELFF. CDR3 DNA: TGCAGTGCTAGAGAGGGCAGAGTGAACACCGGGGAGCTGTTTTTT.

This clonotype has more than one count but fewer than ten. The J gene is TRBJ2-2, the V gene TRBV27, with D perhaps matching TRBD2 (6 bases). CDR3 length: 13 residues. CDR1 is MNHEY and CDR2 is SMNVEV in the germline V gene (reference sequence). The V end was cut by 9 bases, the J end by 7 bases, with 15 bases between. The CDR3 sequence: CASWGAGSGELFF. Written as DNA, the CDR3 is TGTGCCAGTTGGGGTGCGGGGAGCGGGGAGCTGTTTTTT.

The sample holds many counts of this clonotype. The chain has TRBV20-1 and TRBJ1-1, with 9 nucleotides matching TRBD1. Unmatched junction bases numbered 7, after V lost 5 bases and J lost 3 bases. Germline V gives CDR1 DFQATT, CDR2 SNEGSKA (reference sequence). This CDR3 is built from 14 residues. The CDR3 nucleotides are TGCAGTGCTTGGGACAGGGTACCGGACACTGAAGCTTTCTTT. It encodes CSAWDRVPDTEAFF.

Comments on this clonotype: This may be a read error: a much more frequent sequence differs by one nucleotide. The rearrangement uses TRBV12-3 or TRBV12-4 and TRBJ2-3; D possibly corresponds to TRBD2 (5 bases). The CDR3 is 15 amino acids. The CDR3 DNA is TGTGTCAGCAGTTTTAAAAGCGGAAGCACAGATACGCAGTATTTT. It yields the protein CVSSFKSGSTDTQYF.

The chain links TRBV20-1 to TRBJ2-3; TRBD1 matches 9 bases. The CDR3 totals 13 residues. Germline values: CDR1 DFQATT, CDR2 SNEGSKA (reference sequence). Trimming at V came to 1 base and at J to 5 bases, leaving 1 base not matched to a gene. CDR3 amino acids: CSARGTGVDTQYF. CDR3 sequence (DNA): TGCAGTGCTAGAGGGACAGGGGTAGATACGCAGTATTTT.

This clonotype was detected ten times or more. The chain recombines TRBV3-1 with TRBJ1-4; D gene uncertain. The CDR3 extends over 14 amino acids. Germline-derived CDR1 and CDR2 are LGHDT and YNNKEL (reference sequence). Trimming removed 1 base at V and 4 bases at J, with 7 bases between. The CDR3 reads CASSQGRDNEKLFF. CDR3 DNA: TGTGCCAGCAGCCAAGGGCGGGATAATGAAAAACTGTTTTTT.

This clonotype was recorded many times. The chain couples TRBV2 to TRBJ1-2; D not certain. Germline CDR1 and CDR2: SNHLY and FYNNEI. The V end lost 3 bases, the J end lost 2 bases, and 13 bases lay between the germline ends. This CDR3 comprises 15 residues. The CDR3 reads CASSEIRVPNYGYTF. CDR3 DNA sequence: TGTGCCAGCAGTGAGATAAGGGTTCCCAACTATGGCTACACCTTC. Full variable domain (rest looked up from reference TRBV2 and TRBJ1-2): EPEVTQTPSHQVTQMGQEVILRCVPISNHLYFYWYRQILGQKVEFLVSFYNNEISEKSEIFDDQFSVERPDGSNFTLKIRSTKLEDSAMYFCASSEIRVPNYGYTFGSGTRLTVV.

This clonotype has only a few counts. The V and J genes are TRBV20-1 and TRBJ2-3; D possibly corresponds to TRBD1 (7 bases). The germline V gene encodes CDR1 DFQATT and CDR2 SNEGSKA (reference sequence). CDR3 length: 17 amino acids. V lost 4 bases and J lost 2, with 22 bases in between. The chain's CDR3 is CSAIGGIRGRYTDTQYF. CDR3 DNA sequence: TGCAGTGCTATAGGAGGTATCAGGGGGAGGTACACAGATACGCAGTATTTT.

CDR3: CASSLGSGYTF. Here the CDR3 DNA reads TGTGCCAGCAGTTTGGGGTCTGGCTACACCTTC. The chain couples TRBV12-3 or TRBV12-4 to TRBJ1-2, with unresolved D. V was shortened by 3 bases and J by 7 bases, with 6 bases between the two germline ends. The CDR3 is 11 amino acids.

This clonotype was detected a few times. The CDR3 DNA follows: TGTGCCAGCGGAATCGGGACTCCAACGGCGGATACGCAGTATTTT. This translates into CASGIGTPTADTQYF. This sequence joins TRBV6-1 and TRBJ2-3; D might be TRBD2 (6 bases). Trimming left V 8 bases short and J 6 bases short, with 21 bases between. The V gene's germline CDR1 is MNHNS and CDR2 SASEGT. The CDR3 has 15 amino acids.

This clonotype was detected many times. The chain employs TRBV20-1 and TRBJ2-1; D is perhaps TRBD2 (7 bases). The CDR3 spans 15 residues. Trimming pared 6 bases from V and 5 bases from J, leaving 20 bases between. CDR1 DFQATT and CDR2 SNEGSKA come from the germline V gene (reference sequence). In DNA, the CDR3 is TGCAGTGCCCCCCTGAGGGGGGGGTTCAACAATGAGCAGTTCTTC. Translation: CSAPLRGGFNNEQFF.

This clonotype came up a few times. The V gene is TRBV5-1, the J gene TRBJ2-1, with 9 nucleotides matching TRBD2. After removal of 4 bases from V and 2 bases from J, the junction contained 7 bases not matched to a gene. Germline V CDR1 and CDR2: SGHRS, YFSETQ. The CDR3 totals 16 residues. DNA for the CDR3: TGCGCCAGCAGCCCAGGATTAGCGGGAGCCTACAATGAGCAGTTCTTC. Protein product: CASSPGLAGAYNEQFF.

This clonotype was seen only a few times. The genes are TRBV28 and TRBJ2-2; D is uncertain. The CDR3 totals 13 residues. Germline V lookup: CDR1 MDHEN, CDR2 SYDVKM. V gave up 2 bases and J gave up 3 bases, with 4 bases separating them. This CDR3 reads CASSLPHTGELFF. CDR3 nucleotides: TGTGCCAGCAGTTTACCCCACACCGGGGAGCTGTTTTTT.

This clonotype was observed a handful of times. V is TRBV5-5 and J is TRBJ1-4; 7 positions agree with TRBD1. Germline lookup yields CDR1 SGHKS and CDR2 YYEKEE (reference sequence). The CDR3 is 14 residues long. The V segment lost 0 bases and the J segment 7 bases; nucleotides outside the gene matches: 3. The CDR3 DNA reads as TGTGCCAGCAGCTTGGGTGACAGGGCTGAAAAACTGTTTTTT. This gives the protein CASSLGDRAEKLFF.

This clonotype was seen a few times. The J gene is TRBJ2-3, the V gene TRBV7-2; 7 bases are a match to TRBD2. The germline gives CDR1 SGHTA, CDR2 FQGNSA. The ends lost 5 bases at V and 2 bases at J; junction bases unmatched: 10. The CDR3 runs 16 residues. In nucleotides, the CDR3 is TGTGCCAGCAGCCCCCAGTCTAGCGGAAACACAGATACGCAGTATTTT. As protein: CASSPQSSGNTDTQYF. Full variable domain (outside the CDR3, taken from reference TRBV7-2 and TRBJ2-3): GAGVSQSPSNKVTEKGKDVELRCDPISGHTALYWYRQSLGQGLEFLIYFQGNSAPDKSGLPSDRFSAERTGGSVSTLTIQRTQQEDSAVYLCASSPQSSGNTDTQYFGPGTRLTVL.

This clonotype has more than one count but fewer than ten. The CDR3 DNA sequence: TGTGCCAGCACCACTGGGGGATATTCTGGAAACACCATATATTTT. Amino acids: CASTTGGYSGNTIYF. The chain employs TRBV7-2 and TRBJ1-3; D might be TRBD1 (5 bases). Trimming took 7 bases from V and 1 from J, leaving 14 bases between them. The length of the CDR3 is 15 residues. Germline CDR1 SGHTA, CDR2 FQGNSA.

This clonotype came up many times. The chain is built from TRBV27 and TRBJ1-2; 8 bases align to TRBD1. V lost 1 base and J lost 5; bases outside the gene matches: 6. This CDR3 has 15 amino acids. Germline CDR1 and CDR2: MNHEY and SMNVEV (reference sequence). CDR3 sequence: CASSLYPGGQYGYTF. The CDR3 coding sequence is TGTGCCAGCAGTTTATATCCAGGGGGCCAGTATGGCTACACCTTC.

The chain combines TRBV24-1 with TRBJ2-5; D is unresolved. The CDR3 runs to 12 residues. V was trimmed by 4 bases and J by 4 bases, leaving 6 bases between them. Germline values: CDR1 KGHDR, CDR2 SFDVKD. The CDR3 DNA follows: TGTGCCACCAGTGAAGATGGAGAGACCCAGTACTTC. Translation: CATSEDGETQYF.

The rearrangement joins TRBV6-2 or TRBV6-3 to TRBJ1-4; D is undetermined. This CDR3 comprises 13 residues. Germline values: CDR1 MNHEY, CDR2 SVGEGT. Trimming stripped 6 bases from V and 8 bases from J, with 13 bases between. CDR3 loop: CASSRTSDEKLFF. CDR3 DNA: TGTGCCAGCAGCCGGACGAGTGACGAAAAACTGTTTTTT.

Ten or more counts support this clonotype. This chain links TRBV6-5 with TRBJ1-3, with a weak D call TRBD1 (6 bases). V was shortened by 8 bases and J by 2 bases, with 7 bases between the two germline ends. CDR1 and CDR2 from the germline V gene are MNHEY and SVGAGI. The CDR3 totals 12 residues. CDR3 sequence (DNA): TGTGCCAGCCAGGGGACTGGAAACACCATATATTTT. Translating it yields CASQGTGNTIYF.

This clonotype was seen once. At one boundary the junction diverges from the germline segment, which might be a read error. CDR3 sequence: CSGELAGRYSEQFF. The CDR3 DNA is TGCAGCGGGGAACTAGCGGGACGGTACAGTGAGCAGTTCTTC. This chain joins TRBV29-1 and TRBJ2-1; TRBD2 matches 10 bases. The CDR3 has 14 residues. From germline, CDR1 is SQVTM and CDR2 ANQGSEA.

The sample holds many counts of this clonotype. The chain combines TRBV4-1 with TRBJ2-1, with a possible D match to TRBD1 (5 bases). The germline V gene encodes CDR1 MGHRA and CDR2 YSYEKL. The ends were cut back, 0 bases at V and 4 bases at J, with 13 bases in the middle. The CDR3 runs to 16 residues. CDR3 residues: CASSQDPGLPYNEQFF. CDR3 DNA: TGCGCCAGCAGCCAAGATCCAGGGCTACCTTACAATGAGCAGTTCTTC.

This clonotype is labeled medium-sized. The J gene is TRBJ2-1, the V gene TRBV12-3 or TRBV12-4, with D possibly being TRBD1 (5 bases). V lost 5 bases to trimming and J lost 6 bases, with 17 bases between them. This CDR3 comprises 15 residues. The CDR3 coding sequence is TGTGCCAGCAGTCTCCCACAAGGGGCTACCAATGAGCAGTTCTTC. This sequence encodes CASSLPQGATNEQFF.